This T cell receptor (beta chain) was retrieved from a study of cytomegalovirus exposure and HLA in healthy donors. Study observations and caveats: In vitro data verified a few CMV-associated chains as specific for CMV antigens. Most of the CMV-associated TCR beta chains (in a later analysis) appeared to be HLA-restricted.

Germline-derived CDR1 and CDR2 are LNHDA and SQIVND (reference sequence). J lost 7 bases, V lost 6 bases, and 15 bases had no gene match. The CDR3 length is 17 residues. Nominal health characterized the donors when sampled, though unrecorded immune exposures were likely. Note on this clone: The target antigen is unknown.

A multiplex PCR was run with 60 Vbeta primers and 13 Jbeta primers. This table comes from immunoSEQ multiplex PCR, and its TCRdb copy is limited to in-frame clones, with some not included. The sample consists of 100,000 to 150,000 clones, more than 70% of them appearing once. The TCR was taken from a man in his thirties or forties in good health and CMV-seronegative. Sequenced: PBMCs. This chain links TRBV19 with TRBJ2-2; 9 nucleotides align to TRBD1. As DNA, the CDR3 is TGTGCCAGTAGGGATAACGGGGGACAGGGTTCTTTCGGGGAGCTGTTTTTT. This sequence encodes CASRDNGGQGSFGELFF.